The 32 T cell receptor beta chains in this list originate from one sample, sequenced in a study of monozygotic twins with inflammatory bowel disease. TCRdb reprocessed the 5' RACE reads, with one entry per CDR3 protein and no DNA. The sample table sets out 170,000 or so distinct CDR3 sequences. Sequencing input: blood. The source of these receptors is a human donor with ulcerative colitis or Crohn's disease, or a healthy co-twin of an affected twin (not recorded which).

V and J are TRBV20-1 and TRBJ2-7; the TRBD1 assignment by TCRdb is unverifiable without DNA. The CDR3 is 12 residues long. The V gene's germline CDR1 is DFQATT and CDR2 SNEGSKA (reference sequence). The CDR3 sequence is CSARRDNYEQYF.

The chain joins TRBV7-9 to TRBJ2-5; TCRdb designates TRBD2, a call that cannot be tested without DNA. CDR1 is SEHNR and CDR2 is FQNEAQ in the germline V gene (reference sequence). This CDR3 has 15 amino acids. The CDR3: CASSWISGGRGNQYF.

This sequence joins TRBV20-1 and TRBJ2-7; TCRdb picks TRBD1, but there is no DNA to check that call. There are 14 residues in the CDR3. Germline V gene lookup returns CDR1 DFQATT and CDR2 SNEGSKA (reference sequence). The CDR3 protein is CSARTRDRGYEQYF.

V is TRBV29-1 and J is TRBJ1-6; lacking DNA, the TRBD1 call made by TCRdb goes unchecked. Germline CDR1 reads SQVTM; CDR2 reads ANQGSEA. CDR3 length: 13 residues. The chain's CDR3 is CSVGNSPDSPLHF.

The V gene is TRBV5-1, the J gene TRBJ2-5; absent DNA, TCRdb's TRBD1 call cannot be checked. The germline CDR1 and CDR2 sequences are SGHRS and YFSETQ. The CDR3 covers 15 residues. The CDR3 is CASSIGQGLLETQYF.

The chain joins TRBV9 to TRBJ2-7; TCRdb lists TRBD1, though no DNA is available to test this call. The germline V gene has CDR1 SGDLS and CDR2 YYNGEE. CDR3 length equals 17 residues. The CDR3 is CASSVDPTGLIVHEQYF.

The rearrangement uses TRBV12-3 or TRBV12-4 and TRBJ1-2; TCRdb's D call of TRBD1 is untestable without DNA. The CDR3 runs to 13 residues. CDR3 region: CASRGRSNYGYTF.

CDR3 region: CASSQDGESQHF. J is TRBJ1-5 and V is TRBV3-1. Per the germline V gene, CDR1 is LGHDT and CDR2 is YNNKEL (reference sequence). CDR3 length: 12 residues.

The chain carries TRBV3-1 and TRBJ2-5; TCRdb selects TRBD1, and the lack of DNA leaves this call unchecked. This CDR3 is built from 14 residues. CDR1 is LGHDT and CDR2 is YNNKEL in the germline V gene (reference sequence). CDR3 in amino acids: CASSQDGWARTQYF.

The chain is built from TRBV5-6 and TRBJ1-4; TCRdb gives TRBD1 as the D gene, but with no DNA this cannot be confirmed. CDR1 and CDR2 (germline): SGHDT, YYEEEE. The CDR3 spans 14 residues. CDR3 region: CASSFGQGQEKLFF.

This sequence joins TRBV12-3 or TRBV12-4 and TRBJ2-1; TCRdb's D call, TRBD2, is unchecked because there is no DNA. CDR3 length: 16 residues. The CDR3 reads CASSPGLAGGYNEQFF.

This chain uses TRBV20-1 with TRBJ2-1; with no DNA, the TCRdb D assignment of TRBD2 cannot be verified. CDR1 and CDR2 (germline): DFQATT, SNEGSKA (reference sequence). There are 14 residues in the CDR3. CDR3: CSAGSGRNYNEQFF.

The V and J genes are TRBV27 and TRBJ2-1. Germline lookup yields CDR1 MNHEY and CDR2 SMNVEV (reference sequence). The length of the CDR3 is 13 residues. The CDR3: CASSFRRENEQFF.

The genes are TRBV7-2 and TRBJ1-6. The germline CDR1 and CDR2 sequences are SGHTA and FQGNSA. The CDR3 contains 13 residues. The CDR3 protein is CASSLIWASPLHF. The full variable domain, rest sourced from reference TRBV7-2 and TRBJ1-6, is GAGVSQSPSNKVTEKGKDVELRCDPISGHTALYWYRQSLGQGLEFLIYFQGNSAPDKSGLPSDRFSAERTGGSVSTLTIQRTQQEDSAVYLCASSLIWASPLHFGNGTRLTVT.

The V and J genes are TRBV30 and TRBJ1-1; TCRdb returns TRBD1, unconfirmable since there is no DNA. This CDR3 comprises 14 residues. CDR1 is GTSNPN and CDR2 is SVGIG in the germline V gene (reference sequence). The CDR3 loop is CAWSVSGAGTEAFF. Full variable domain (outside the CDR3, taken from reference TRBV30 and TRBJ1-1): SQTIHQWPATLVQPVGSPLSLECTVEGTSNPNLYWYRQAAGRGLQLLFYSVGIGQISSEVPQNLSASRPQDRQFILSSKKLLLSDSGFYLCAWSVSGAGTEAFFGQGTRLTVV.

This chain uses TRBV6-2 or TRBV6-3 with TRBJ2-2; without DNA, the TCRdb call of TRBD2 cannot be checked. Germline-derived CDR1 and CDR2 are MNHEY and SVGEGT. The length of the CDR3 is 16 residues. CDR3 in amino acids: CASSYGPSGFTGELFF.

The chain has TRBV28 and TRBJ2-4; there is no DNA to check the TCRdb D call of TRBD1. The CDR3 extends over 14 amino acids. CDR1 and CDR2 from the germline V gene are MDHEN and SYDVKM. CDR3: CASSLRGSKNIQYF.

This chain links TRBV3-1 with TRBJ2-7; no DNA is available, so the TRBD1 call from TCRdb remains unchecked. CDR1 LGHDT and CDR2 YNNKEL come from the germline V gene (reference sequence). The length of the CDR3 is 15 residues. The CDR3 region is CASSHSGTGDHEQYF.

This chain links TRBV7-8 with TRBJ2-2. Germline V gene lookup returns CDR1 SGHVS and CDR2 FQNEAQ. The CDR3 loop spans 14 amino acids. CDR3 protein: CASSQRTITGELFF.

The rearrangement uses TRBV19 and TRBJ2-7; TCRdb's D call, TRBD1, is unchecked because there is no DNA. Germline V gene lookup returns CDR1 LNHDA and CDR2 SQIVND (reference sequence). The CDR3 covers 13 residues. CDR3: CASSIPGRYEQYF.

The V call is TRBV29-1, the J call TRBJ1-1. The CDR3 spans 13 residues. The germline V gene encodes CDR1 SQVTM and CDR2 ANQGSEA. The CDR3: CSVAGGLGTEAFF.

The chain couples TRBV4-3 to TRBJ2-5; checking the TCRdb D call of TRBD2 is not possible without DNA. There are 17 residues in the CDR3. Germline CDR1 is LGHNA and CDR2 is YSLEER. The CDR3 spells CASSQEGVAGGPKTQYF.

This CDR3 is CASEGTDTQYF. The genes are TRBV10-3 and TRBJ2-3; TCRdb names TRBD2, which stays unverified in the absence of DNA. This CDR3 contains 11 residues. CDR1 and CDR2 from the germline V gene are ENHRY and SYGVKD.

J is TRBJ1-2 and V is TRBV15. CDR1 is LNHNV and CDR2 is YYDKDF in the germline V gene (reference sequence). The CDR3 has 15 amino acids. This CDR3 is CATSRDGMSDYGYTF.

The V gene is TRBV7-8, the J gene TRBJ2-1; TCRdb outputs TRBD1, but without DNA this stays unchecked. Per germline, CDR1 SGHVS and CDR2 FQNEAQ. CDR3 size: 15 residues. CDR3 residues: CASSLGPDRLNEQFF. Full variable domain (outside the CDR3, taken from reference TRBV7-8 and TRBJ2-1): GAGVSQSPRYKVAKRGQDVALRCDPISGHVSLFWYQQALGQGPEFLTYFQNEAQLDKSGLPSDRFFAERPEGSVSTLKIQRTQQEDSAVYLCASSLGPDRLNEQFFGPGTRLTVL.

The chain employs TRBV27 and TRBJ1-2; without DNA, the TCRdb call of TRBD1 cannot be checked. The CDR3 length is 13 residues. The germline gives CDR1 MNHEY, CDR2 SMNVEV (reference sequence). The CDR3 protein is CASSITGGRGYTF.

The V gene is TRBV6-2 or TRBV6-3, the J gene TRBJ2-2. The length of the CDR3 is 14 residues. Germline V gene data show CDR1 as MNHEY and CDR2 as SVGEGT. The CDR3 reads CASSYSGNTGELFF.

The rearrangement joins TRBV30 to TRBJ1-5. CDR3 length: 13 amino acids. Germline loops: CDR1 GTSNPN, CDR2 SVGIG (reference sequence). The CDR3 loop is CAWSENDNQPQHF.

The chain joins TRBV30 to TRBJ2-1; TCRdb picks TRBD2, but there is no DNA to check that call. The CDR3 is made up of 13 amino acids. Germline assignment: CDR1 GTSNPN and CDR2 SVGIG (reference sequence). The chain's CDR3 is CAWSWNSPNEQFF.

The chain couples TRBV10-3 to TRBJ2-2. The CDR3 is 12 residues long. Germline loops: CDR1 ENHRY, CDR2 SYGVKD. This CDR3 reads CAISSTTGELFF.

V and J are TRBV20-1 and TRBJ2-5. This CDR3 spans 11 amino acids. Germline CDR1 reads DFQATT; CDR2 reads SNEGSKA (reference sequence). CDR3 sequence reads: CSASYQETQYF.

V gene TRBV29-1 combines with J gene TRBJ1-2; as DNA is missing, the TRBD1 call by TCRdb cannot be tested. The CDR3 is 12 residues long. CDR1 and CDR2 from the germline V gene are SQVTM and ANQGSEA. CDR3 residues: CSVEDRGRGYTF.